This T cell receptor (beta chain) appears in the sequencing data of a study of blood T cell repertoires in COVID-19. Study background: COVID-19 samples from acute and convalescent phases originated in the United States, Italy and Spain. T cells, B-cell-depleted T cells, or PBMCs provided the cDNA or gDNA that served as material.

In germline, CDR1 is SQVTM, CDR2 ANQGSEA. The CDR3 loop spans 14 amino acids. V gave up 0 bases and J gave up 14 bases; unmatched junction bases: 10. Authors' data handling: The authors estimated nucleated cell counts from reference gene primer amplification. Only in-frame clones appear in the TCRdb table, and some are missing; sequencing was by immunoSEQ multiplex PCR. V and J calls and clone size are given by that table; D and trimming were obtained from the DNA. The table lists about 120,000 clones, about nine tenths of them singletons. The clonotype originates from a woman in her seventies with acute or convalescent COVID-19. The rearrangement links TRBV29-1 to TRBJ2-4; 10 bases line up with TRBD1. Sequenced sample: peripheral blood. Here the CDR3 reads CSVEDPARGQGKYF. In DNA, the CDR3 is TGCAGCGTTGAAGATCCCGCCAGGGGACAGGGGAAGTACTTC. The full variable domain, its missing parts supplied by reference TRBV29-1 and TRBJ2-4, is SAVISQKPSRDICQRGTSLTIQCQVDSQVTMMFWYRQQPGQSLTLIATANQGSEATYESGFVIDKFPISRPNLTFSTLTVSNMSPEDSSIYLCSVEDPARGQGKYFGAGTRLSVL.